This T cell receptor (beta chain) was retrieved from a study of T cells in Graves' hyperthyroidism and ophthalmopathy. Overall study findings and caveats: Ophthalmopathy, as predicted by the model, came a median 6.5 months after the prediction. Most thyroid clonotypes that were expanded above 0.001 also turned up in blood.

Uncontrolled infection, other autoimmune disease, pregnancy or lactation excluded patients. Diagnoses were established using clinical symptoms, serum thyroxine and TRAb, thyroid ultrasound and orbital computed tomography. This clonotype was recorded only once. Its antigen is unidentified. RNA transcripts provided the source from which TCR beta CDR3 regions were amplified. TCR CDR3 underwent first-round RT-PCR with the HTBI primer set. From the multiplex PCR reads, TCRdb called clonotypes with MiXCR, one entry per CDR3 protein. The sample lists about 660,000 distinct CDR3 sequences, nearly 45% seen once, with about 7.7% in the top ten. The CDR3 is 14 residues long. The ends were cut back, 5 bases at V and 5 bases at J, with 15 bases in the middle. Germline CDR1 SGHTA, CDR2 FQGNSA.

This TCR derives from an adult man with Graves' disease, either hyperthyroidism or ophthalmopathy (not recorded which). The sequenced sample consisted of peripheral blood or thyroid tissue (not recorded which). The chain is built from TRBV7-2 and TRBJ2-5; no reliable D call. Here the CDR3 reads CASSPGPGRETQYF. CDR3 bases: TGTGCCAGCAGCCCCGGACCTGGGCGGGAGACCCAGTACTTC.